These 29 T cell receptor beta chains originate from one sample sequenced in a study of read filtering for tumor transcriptome and immune sequencing (dated by TCRdb to 2020 to 2022). TCRdb records Illumina HiSeq 4000 as the sequencer. TCR libraries were built from roughly 370 ng RNA with the Immunoverse kit, using molecular barcoded adaptors covering alpha/delta and beta/gamma chains. Using fastp trimming at Q25 and MiXCR clonotype assembly, TCRdb reanalyzed the public sequencing data and kept in-frame beta chains. Rows are combined by CDR3 protein, so each entry shows the most common genes and DNA. Counted in this sample were about 57,000 distinct CDR3 sequences; less than 25% of them appeared once. The biggest ten clones account for about a sixth of the sample. Sequenced: a population of CD138-negative cells sorted from bone marrow. What this sample's cell subset or site label stands for: bone marrow mononuclear cells depleted of CD138+ plasma/myeloma cells by negative magnetic selection. The receptor set was obtained from a donor over 35 with multiple myeloma.

At least ten counts were recorded for this clonotype. V is TRBV11-2 and J is TRBJ1-1; TRBD1 might be the D (5 bases). Germline V lookup: CDR1 SGHAT, CDR2 FQNNGV. CDR3 length equals 15 residues. The V end lost 2 bases, the J end lost 1 base, and 11 bases lay between the germline ends. CDR3 amino acids: CASSLTTAGNTEAFF. The CDR3, as DNA: TGTGCCAGCAGCTTAACGACAGCGGGGAACACTGAAGCTTTCTTT.

The gene calls are TRBV29-1 and TRBJ1-1; D possibly corresponds to TRBD1 (5 bases). The CDR3 covers 12 residues. CDR1 is SQVTM and CDR2 is ANQGSEA in the germline V gene. V lost 8 bases, J lost 3 bases, and 13 bases lay in between. In DNA form, the CDR3 reads TGCAGCTCATGGGACTTTCACACTGAAGCTTTCTTT. It encodes CSSWDFHTEAFF. The entire variable domain, with the rest obtained from reference TRBV29-1 and TRBJ1-1, is as follows: SAVISQKPSRDICQRGTSLTIQCQVDSQVTMMFWYRQQPGQSLTLIATANQGSEATYESGFVIDKFPISRPNLTFSTLTVSNMSPEDSSIYLCSSWDFHTEAFFGQGTRLTVV.

The chain combines TRBV19 with TRBJ2-2; 15 positions agree with TRBD2. CDR3 length equals 17 residues. Germline V gene sequence: CDR1 LNHDA, CDR2 SQIVND (reference sequence). V was clipped by 4 bases and J by 7 bases; unmatched bases: 7. The CDR3 protein is CASSTRTSGRAYGELFF. CDR3 sequence (DNA): TGTGCCAGTAGTACCCGGACTAGCGGGAGGGCATACGGGGAGCTGTTTTTT.

The table lists this clonotype with many counts. This clone may be a read error of a much larger clone one base away. This chain connects TRBV7-2 to TRBJ2-3, with D perhaps assigned TRBD1 or TRBD2 (5 bases each). The CDR3 runs to 18 residues. From germline, CDR1 is SGHTA and CDR2 FQGNSA. The CDR3 region is CASSYLTGTPPLRDTQCF. The CDR3 DNA reads TGTGCCAGCAGCTACCTAACCGGGACCCCCCCCCTCCGAGATACGCAGTGTTTT.

The table lists this clonotype with many counts. CDR3 DNA: TGTGCCAGCGCAGGGGACACCGGGGAGCTGTTTTTT. Amino acid sequence: CASAGDTGELFF. The chain employs TRBV19 and TRBJ2-2, with a tentative D call TRBD1 (6 bases). This CDR3 comprises 12 residues. V was clipped by 9 bases and J by 3 bases, with 8 bases between them. CDR1 LNHDA and CDR2 SQIVND come from the germline V gene (reference sequence).

Comments on this clonotype: A much larger clone lies a single base off, so this may be a read error. This chain joins TRBV5-4 and TRBJ1-1; D might be TRBD1 (5 bases). V shed 4 bases and J shed 6 bases, with 13 bases lying between them. Germline lookup yields CDR1 SGHNT and CDR2 YYREEE (reference sequence). CDR3 size: 13 residues. CDR3 loop: CASSPVGAPEAFF. As DNA, the CDR3 is TGTGCCAGCAGCCCGGTAGGGGCCCCTGAAGCTTTCTTT.

In this sample, this clonotype turned up many times. The chain combines TRBV7-2 with TRBJ2-7; D perhaps matches TRBD1 (5 bases). Germline V gives CDR1 SGHTA, CDR2 FQGNSA. The CDR3 sequence is 14 residues long. The ends were cut back, 5 bases at V and 5 bases at J, with 16 bases in the middle. This chain's CDR3 is CASSRPQGTHEQYF. The CDR3 region has the DNA TGTGCCAGCAGCCGTCCCCAGGGTACCCACGAGCAGTACTTC. Full variable domain (rest looked up from reference TRBV7-2 and TRBJ2-7): GAGVSQSPSNKVTEKGKDVELRCDPISGHTALYWYRQSLGQGLEFLIYFQGNSAPDKSGLPSDRFSAERTGGSVSTLTIQRTQQEDSAVYLCASSRPQGTHEQYFGPGTRLTVT.

In this sample, this clonotype turned up many times. The chain links TRBV5-1 to TRBJ2-7; 9 positions match TRBD1. The J segment lost 5 bases and the V segment lost 5 bases, leaving 8 bases of the junction unmatched. This CDR3 has 14 amino acids. CDR1 is SGHRS and CDR2 is YFSETQ in the germline V gene. The CDR3 is CASRYPGTGNEQYF. CDR3 DNA: TGCGCCAGCAGATACCCAGGGACAGGGAACGAGCAGTACTTC.

This clonotype was counted at least ten times. The chain is built from TRBV5-6 and TRBJ2-1; the D gene is possibly TRBD2 (7 bases). This CDR3 is built from 14 residues. Germline CDR1 is SGHDT and CDR2 is YYEEEE. Trimming cost V 1 base and J 7 bases, with 12 bases left between them. The CDR3 DNA reads as TGTGCCAGCAGCTTGTTAGGGGGGGCGAATGAGCAGTTCTTC. Its translation is CASSLLGGANEQFF.

This clonotype was detected many times. The chain is built from TRBV14 and TRBJ1-1; TRBD1 aligns across 8 bases. Germline values: CDR1 SGHDN, CDR2 FVKESK. CDR3 length equals 12 residues. Unmatched junction bases numbered 0, after V lost 4 bases and J lost 5 bases. The CDR3 region is CASSRTGTEAFF. For the CDR3, the DNA is TGTGCCAGCAGCCGGACAGGGACTGAAGCTTTCTTT.

In its sample, this clonotype was seen once. The germline gene is not matched at one end of the junction; a read error may be the cause. The rearrangement links TRBV19 to TRBJ1-2; no firm D call. Per the germline V gene, CDR1 is LNHDA and CDR2 is SQIVND (reference sequence). This CDR3 contains 15 residues. As DNA, the CDR3 is TGTGCCAGTAGCCCCCAGACGCCAGAAGGGTATGGCTTCACCTTC. Residues: CASSPQTPEGYGFTF.

The chain carries TRBV19 and TRBJ1-5; the D is unclear. CDR1 is LNHDA and CDR2 is SQIVND in the germline V gene (reference sequence). The V and J ends lost 6 bases and 7 bases respectively, with 13 bases between them. The CDR3 contains 13 residues. Written as DNA, the CDR3 is TGTGCCAGTAGCTGGGGTGACGACCAGCCCCAGCATTTT. This codes for CASSWGDDQPQHF.

In its sample, this clonotype was seen many times. The chain carries TRBV27 and TRBJ2-7; 7 bases align to TRBD1. There are 14 residues in the CDR3. Germline V gene lookup returns CDR1 MNHEY and CDR2 SMNVEV (reference sequence). Trimming took 2 bases from V and 7 from J; bases not matched to a gene: 8. The CDR3 DNA sequence: TGTGCCAGCAGTTTAGTACAGGGGTCGCAGGAGCAGTACTTC. Translated, it gives CASSLVQGSQEQYF.

This clonotype was recorded at least ten times. The chain recombines TRBV7-3 with TRBJ1-1, with D perhaps matching TRBD1 (6 bases). V was cut by 5 bases and J by 2 bases, with 12 bases left in between. CDR1 SGHTA and CDR2 FQGTGA come from the germline V gene. CDR3 length: 14 amino acids. CDR3 region: CASSQGHSNTEAFF. CDR3 sequence (DNA): TGTGCCAGCAGCCAGGGACACTCAAACACTGAAGCTTTCTTT.

This clonotype was counted many times. This chain joins TRBV11-1 and TRBJ2-1; D remains unclear. Germline V gives CDR1 SGHAT, CDR2 FQDESV (reference sequence). Deletions cut 5 bases from V and 2 bases from J, with 4 bases between. There are 12 residues in the CDR3. The CDR3, as DNA: TGTGCCAGCAGCCTGGCCTACAATGAGCAGTTCTTC. Its translation: CASSLAYNEQFF.

The chain couples TRBV10-3 to TRBJ2-7; 8 bases align to TRBD1. CDR1 is ENHRY, CDR2 SYGVKD, per germline. The CDR3 is made up of 17 amino acids. V was clipped by 6 bases and J by 0 bases; unmatched bases: 13. CDR3 region: CAISQPGTGRSSYEQYF. The CDR3 DNA reads TGTGCCATCAGCCAGCCAGGGACAGGTCGCTCCTCCTACGAGCAGTACTTC.

The chain couples TRBV7-2 to TRBJ1-1; 11 nucleotides line up with TRBD1. CDR3 length: 14 residues. The trim removed 6 bases at V and 6 bases at J, leaving 6 bases unmatched. Germline CDR1 is SGHTA and CDR2 is FQGNSA. CDR3 DNA: TGTGCCAGCAGACGGGACAGGGGGTACCCTGAAGCTTTCTTT. This translates into CASRRDRGYPEAFF.

In its sample, this clonotype was seen many times. V usage is TRBV9 and J usage is TRBJ1-2; D is ambiguous. The CDR3 contains 14 residues. CDR1 and CDR2 from the germline V gene are SGDLS and YYNGEE. Trimming cost V 0 bases and J 3 bases, with 9 bases left between them. The CDR3 region is CASSVVSRYYGYTF. The CDR3 bases are TGTGCCAGCAGCGTAGTAAGCAGGTACTATGGCTACACCTTC.

This clonotype was seen ten or more times. The gene calls are TRBV20-1 and TRBJ2-1, with 13 bases matching TRBD2. Trimming at V came to 3 bases and at J to 6 bases, leaving 5 bases not matched to a gene. The CDR3 spans 15 residues. The V gene's germline CDR1 is DFQATT and CDR2 SNEGSKA (reference sequence). CDR3 sequence: CSASGTSGNSNEQFF. CDR3 DNA: TGCAGTGCTAGCGGGACTAGCGGGAACTCCAATGAGCAGTTCTTC.

This clonotype was found a few times. This chain connects TRBV28 to TRBJ1-5; 8 bases match TRBD1. Per germline, CDR1 MDHEN and CDR2 SYDVKM. There are 15 residues in the CDR3. Germline trimming cut 5 bases from V and 7 bases from J; bases unmatched to any gene: 10. CDR3 nucleotide sequence: TGTGCCAGCAGTCGACTGGACAGGGCAGGACAGCCCCAGCATTTT. This encodes CASSRLDRAGQPQHF.

V usage is TRBV7-9 and J usage is TRBJ2-7; 10 nucleotides match TRBD2. The CDR3 totals 14 residues. V lost 0 bases, J lost 6 bases, and 2 bases stayed unmatched. Germline lookup yields CDR1 SEHNR and CDR2 FQNEAQ (reference sequence). For the CDR3, the DNA is TGTGCCAGCAGCTTAGCACTAGCGGGGAGCGAGCAGTACTTC. As protein: CASSLALAGSEQYF.

This clonotype showed up many times. The gene calls are TRBV20-1 and TRBJ1-5; D possibly corresponds to TRBD1 (5 bases). Trimming took 6 bases from V and 2 from J, leaving 14 bases between them. Per the germline V gene, CDR1 is DFQATT and CDR2 is SNEGSKA (reference sequence). The CDR3 runs to 14 residues. The CDR3 reads CSAKQVSGNQPQHF. In DNA, the CDR3 is TGCAGTGCCAAACAGGTCTCTGGCAATCAGCCCCAGCATTTT.

This clonotype was observed once. The conserved phenylalanine or tryptophan is not found at the CDR3 terminus, so this likely reflects a read error. V is TRBV5-1 and J is TRBJ2-1, with D unresolved. CDR3 size: 12 residues. The germline V gene encodes CDR1 SGHRS and CDR2 YFSETQ. V was clipped by 8 bases and J by 4 bases, with 10 bases between them. The CDR3 DNA follows: TGCGCCAGGAGCCCACGGTACAATGAGCAGTTCATC. This encodes CARSPRYNEQFI.

A few counts support this clonotype. The genes are TRBV5-5 and TRBJ2-3, with D possibly being TRBD1 or TRBD2 (5 bases each). The CDR3 has 15 residues. V lost 6 bases and J 0 bases, leaving 14 bases between the germline ends. Germline V gene sequence: CDR1 SGHKS, CDR2 YYEKEE (reference sequence). The CDR3 nucleotides read TGTGCCAGCACCTCCGTGGGGGAGAGCACAGATACGCAGTATTTT. It translates to CASTSVGESTDTQYF. The variable domain in full, completed from reference TRBV5-5 and TRBJ2-3, reads DAGVTQSPTHLIKTRGQQVTLRCSPISGHKSVSWYQQVLGQGPQFIFQYYEKEERGRGNFPDRFSARQFPNYSSELNVNALLLGDSALYLCASTSVGESTDTQYFGPGTRLTVL.

This clonotype was recorded many times. The rearrangement joins TRBV20-1 to TRBJ2-3; D is possibly TRBD2 (5 bases). V lost 0 bases and J lost 3, with 19 bases in between. Germline CDR1 is DFQATT and CDR2 is SNEGSKA (reference sequence). The CDR3 runs to 17 residues. DNA for the CDR3: TGCAGTGCTAGAGATGAGGGAACTACCGGAAAAACAGATACGCAGTATTTT. This gives the protein CSARDEGTTGKTDTQYF.

About this clonotype: One base away lies a much larger clone, so this may be a sequencing read error. The V gene is TRBV3-1, the J gene TRBJ2-1; D not resolved. CDR1 is LGHDT and CDR2 is YNNKEL in the germline V gene (reference sequence). CDR3 size: 15 residues. V was pared by 0 bases and J by 5 bases, with 11 bases between. DNA for the CDR3: TGTGCCAGCAGCCAAGACGGTGCGGCGCACAATGAGCAGTTCTTC. Protein product: CASSQDGAAHNEQFF.

CDR3 protein: CASSLELGLQETQYF. In nucleotides, the CDR3 is TGTGCCAGCAGCTTAGAGTTGGGACTACAAGAGACCCAGTACTTC. The J gene is TRBJ2-5, the V gene TRBV7-9; 7 positions match TRBD2. CDR1 is SEHNR and CDR2 is FQNEAQ in the germline V gene (reference sequence). With V trimmed by 1 base and J by 2 bases, 4 bases remained unmatched. The CDR3 spans 15 residues.

This clonotype has a count of ten or more. A far larger clone is just one base off, so this is likely a read error. This chain uses TRBV12-3 or TRBV12-4 with TRBJ2-1; possible D gene TRBD1, 6 bases. Trimming removed 6 bases at V and 7 bases at J, with 16 bases between. This CDR3 comprises 14 residues. The CDR3 is CASSRWDMGNEQFF. CDR3 coding DNA: TGTGCCAGCAGCCGCTGGGACATGGGTAATGAGCAGTTCTTC.

About this clonotype: One end of the junction varies from germline; a read error may be responsible. The V gene is TRBV5-1, the J gene TRBJ2-2; TRBD1 might be the D (6 bases). The CDR3 runs 14 residues. Germline V CDR1 and CDR2: SGHRS, YFSETQ. The CDR3 coding sequence is TGCGCCAGCAGCTTCACAGGGAACGCCGGGGAGCTGTTTTTT. Translated: CASSFTGNAGELFF.